Described below is a single T cell receptor (beta chain) sequence and its context. The clone's antigen remains unknown. One base away there is no much larger clone; base qualities are not given. CDR1 and CDR2 (WSHSY, SAAADI) derive from the germline V gene. Including the terminal cysteine and phenylalanine, the CDR3 comprises 15 residues. This entry keeps only the CDR3 DNA: 45 bases, framed from base 1. Germline trimming: 6 bases from V, 2 bases from J; junction bases outside gene matches: 2. The data were taken from a study of shared clonotypes between healthy human individuals (dated by TCRdb to 2019 to 2021). Notes on the research overall: A couple of women and a few men aged 18 to 49 years were included in the cohort. Between about 0.85 and 9.5 billion PBMCs per donor were obtained by leukapheresis. Different laboratories and diverse techniques were used to prepare libraries and sequence TCR repertoires, to increase sequencing depth and limit assay-specific biases. The study deeply sequenced blood TCR repertoires of five healthy adults to estimate repertoire size and the extent of clonotype sharing between individuals. For each donor, CD4 naive and CD4 memory were each run on three plates, CD8 naive on two plates, and CD8 memory on one plate. Findings and caveats that apply to the study as a whole: Because the study included only a small number of donors, the genetic and exposure-history diversity represented was limited. Even with the large sequencing depth, rarefaction of the sorted-subset datasets indicated that sequencing was incomplete. Sampling was limited to blood, and TCR repertoires in tissue likely differ from TCR repertoires in blood. Estimated clonotype richness was generally larger for naive than for memory subsets. Sharing across a few donors was observed for approximately 5% of naive CD4, over 3% of naive CD8, about 2.3% of memory CD4, and about 0.38% of memory CD8 clonotypes. Based on pairwise subsampling, the degree of clonotype sharing among donors was expected to be affected by sequencing depth. Compared with non-shared clonotypes, the clonotypes found in all four sorted-subset donors had higher generation probabilities.

TCR CDR3 regions were amplified from genomic DNA by multiplex PCR using the deep immunoSEQ assay. Extracted genomic DNA from each cell subset was distributed evenly across all wells of several immunoSEQ 96-well plates, and each plate was treated as a replicate. For sorted subsets, each replicate PCR was loaded with 150 to 250 ng genomic DNA, equivalent to 30,000 or so T cell genomes. The purified libraries were quantified using a Qubit 3.0 fluorometer, sized with a Bioanalyzer 2100, and then quantified again using the KAPA Library Quantification kit. A separate single-read 150-cycle Illumina NextSeq 550 flow cell was used to sequence each immunoSEQ 96-well plate. The original pipeline was this. The immunoSEQ output contained only junctional sequences without quality scores, so filtering could not match that applied to full-length reads. To assign V/J genes and CDR3, sequences were annotated against IMGT germline references using PyIR, a Python wrapper for IgBLAST v1.9. Reads were filtered out if the reads had weak V/J assignments (E-value above 1e-6), no CDR3, stop codons, out-of-frame junctions, or ambiguous translated residues. V3J clonotypes were defined as sequences sharing the same inferred V gene, J gene, and CDR3 amino acid sequence. Percentage overlap between repertoires was calculated by dividing the number of shared unique clonotypes by the size of the smaller repertoire. Richness of each repertoire was evaluated using RTK rarefaction, the Chao1 estimator, and Recon v2.1 estimates of unobserved clonotypes. OLGA was used to compute generation probabilities for all TCRbeta clonotypes that the gDNA method yielded from a handful of donors. This is the immuneACCESS table as TCRdb keeps it, with only in-frame sequences that have V and J called. A part of the clones is gone; compared with another copy, unresolved V genes explain less than half, and the rest is unexplained. Clonal size and the V and J genes are those of that table, whereas D and trimming came from the DNA. The sample profile shows 2 million to 2.5 million clones; roughly 94% of them were found once. Of the sample, 0.13% falls within the top ten clones.

Healthy HIV-negative adults with no recently reported acute infections or vaccinations were included as donors. All donors were Caucasian adults living in Nashville, Tennessee, USA. Magnetic negative selection was used to enrich CD4+ T cells, after which naive cells were positively selected on CD45RA and the negative fraction became the memory subset. Blood was obtained by leukapheresis, after which PBMCs were separated by Ficoll-Histopaque density gradient centrifugation and cryopreserved in liquid nitrogen vapor phase. Analytical flow cytometry was used to check the purity and quantity of every magnetically sorted T cell population. Genomic DNA was isolated from each sorted fraction and quantified by UV absorbance on a Nanodrop 2000c.

The sequence joins TRBV10-2 to TRBJ2-2, and 11 junction bases match TRBD2. The sequenced material came from naive CD4+ T cells sorted from blood. The cell subset or site label, read with the paper, signifies: CD45RA+ positively selected. This sequence originates from a young man in good health. This receptor carries the CDR3 CASSLAGGNTGELFF. The sequenced DNA is TGCGCCAGCAGCCTAGCGGGAGGTAACACCGGGGAGCTGTTTTTT.